This record covers a single T cell receptor (beta chain). The antigen is undetermined. This sample stems from a study of tumor-infiltrating lymphocytes in primary liver carcinoma. Study results and caveats: Tumor-adjacent and tumor-blood pairs showed less overlap than tumor region pairs.

It was from around 18-30 mg of unsorted bulk tissue that RNA and DNA were co-extracted. TCR beta cDNA came from about 0.55 ug total RNA, primed with a constant-region primer. Amplification in three nested multiplex PCR rounds with slightly modified ARM-PCR gave rise to TCR beta libraries. Via MiXCR, TCRdb re-called the multiplex PCR reads, giving one row per CDR3 protein. The sample includes over 100,000 distinct CDR3 sequences, around 70% of them seen just once. Specimen: tumor-adjacent normal liver tissue. The clonotype comes from a woman aged 55-70 years with primary liver carcinoma and hepatitis B virus infection.

The CDR3 sequence: CASSSEAGGYGGPQHF. DNA for the CDR3: TGTGCCAGCAGCTCAGAGGCAGGGGGCTACGGAGGGCCCCAGCATTTT. The chain combines TRBV7-8 with TRBJ1-5; 8 bases line up with TRBD1. The V segment lost 4 bases and the J segment 9 bases; nucleotides outside the gene matches: 14. Germline V gives CDR1 SGHVS, CDR2 FQNEAQ. The length of the CDR3 is 16 residues.